The 22 T cell receptor beta chains below come from one sample, sequenced in a study of blood T cell repertoires in COVID-19. Clones were read by immunoSEQ multiplex PCR, and TCRdb kept only the in-frame ones, dropping some. The table has some 45,000 clones, more than 70% seen once. The sequenced sample consisted of peripheral blood. The source of these receptors is a human donor in a cohort sampled during active COVID-19.

This chain links TRBV24-1 with TRBJ2-7, with D tentatively TRBD1 (5 bases). Germline assignment: CDR1 KGHDR and CDR2 SFDVKD. Trimming shortened V by 12 bases and J by 0 bases, and 23 bases separated the two germline ends. The CDR3 covers 16 residues. The DNA for the CDR3 is TGTGCCCCCTCCCTCCGGACACCGATGACCTCCTACGAGCAGTACTTC. This encodes CAPSLRTPMTSYEQYF.

In this sample, this clone turned up a few times. The CDR3 bases are TGTGCCAGCAGTTACTCGGGACAGGGAATTGATGTACCTCAGGAGCAGTTCTTC. It yields the protein CASSYSGQGIDVPQEQFF. V gene TRBV6-2 or TRBV6-3 combines with J gene TRBJ2-1, with 9 bases lining up with TRBD1. The germline V gene has CDR1 MNHEY and CDR2 SVGEGT. V was clipped by 0 bases and J by 10 bases; unmatched bases: 16. CDR3 length: 18 residues.

J is TRBJ1-2 and V is TRBV29-1; no clear D gene. The CDR3 is made up of 12 amino acids. Germline CDR1 is SQVTM and CDR2 is ANQGSEA. V was pared by 1 base and J by 4 bases, with 7 bases between. CDR3: CSVEVRFYGYTF. Written as DNA, the CDR3 is TGCAGCGTTGAAGTCAGGTTCTATGGCTACACCTTC.

This clone was picked up one time. The CDR3, as DNA: TGTGCCAGTCACAACGGGGGTTTGGGCTATGGCTACACCTTC. It is translated as CASHNGGLGYGYTF. The V gene is TRBV19, the J gene TRBJ1-2; a weak D match, TRBD1 (5 bases). Trimming removed 8 bases at V and 4 bases at J, with 17 bases between. The CDR3 runs to 14 residues. Germline assignment: CDR1 LNHDA and CDR2 SQIVND (reference sequence). The whole variable domain, remainder taken from reference TRBV19 and TRBJ1-2, is DGGITQSPKYLFRKEGQNVTLSCEQNLNHDAMYWYRQDPGQGLRLIYYSQIVNDFQKGDIAEGYSVSREKKESFPLTVTSAQKNPTAFYLCASHNGGLGYGYTFGSGTRLTVV.

The rearrangement uses TRBV6-6 and TRBJ2-5; D is unresolved. Trimming removed 6 bases at V and 4 bases at J, with 9 bases between. This CDR3 comprises 12 residues. Looked up from germline, CDR1 is MNHNY and CDR2 is SVGAGI (reference sequence). The CDR3 bases are TGTGCCAGCAGGGCCTCGGGAGAGACCCAGTACTTC. Translating gives CASRASGETQYF.

The rearrangement uses TRBV5-1 and TRBJ1-1, with D perhaps matching TRBD1 (6 bases). With 0 bases removed from V and 2 bases from J, the gap between germline ends came to 11 bases. From germline, CDR1 is SGHRS and CDR2 YFSETQ. The length of the CDR3 is 15 residues. The CDR3 protein is CASSLVAGANTEAFF. The CDR3, as DNA: TGCGCCAGCAGCTTGGTTGCAGGGGCTAACACTGAAGCTTTCTTT.

V and J are TRBV11-2 and TRBJ2-1; 8 bases align to TRBD1. Germline loops: CDR1 SGHAT, CDR2 FQNNGV. CDR3 length: 15 amino acids. Trimming cost V 5 bases and J 3 bases; bases outside gene matches: 6. CDR3 DNA: TGTGCCAGCAGCGCTAACAGGGGGTTCTACAATGAGCAGTTCTTC. This sequence encodes CASSANRGFYNEQFF.

The chain employs TRBV7-9 and TRBJ1-1; D gene ambiguous. Trimming removed 5 bases at V and 3 bases at J, with 13 bases between. Germline V lookup: CDR1 SEHNR, CDR2 FQNEAQ (reference sequence). The CDR3 is 14 amino acids. The CDR3 loop reads CASSAYLFHTEAFF. DNA of the CDR3: TGTGCCAGCAGCGCCTACCTTTTTCACACTGAAGCTTTCTTT.

This clone has only a few counts. The rearrangement joins TRBV19 to TRBJ1-6; D remains ambiguous. Trimming pared 5 bases from V and 0 bases from J, leaving 5 bases between. CDR3 length: 14 amino acids. The germline CDR1 and CDR2 sequences are LNHDA and SQIVND (reference sequence). The chain's CDR3 is CASSSSSYNSPLHF. The CDR3 coding sequence is TGTGCCAGTAGTTCCAGCTCCTATAATTCACCCCTCCACTTT.

The V and J genes are TRBV6-5 and TRBJ1-2; TRBD1 might be the D (5 bases). With 8 bases removed from V and 4 bases from J, the gap between germline ends came to 17 bases. This CDR3 is 14 amino acids long. In germline, CDR1 is MNHEY, CDR2 SVGAGI. CDR3 protein: CASFPRDWSYGYTF. CDR3 coding DNA: TGTGCCAGCTTTCCCCGGGACTGGAGCTATGGCTACACCTTC.

This rearrangement joins TRBV18 to TRBJ1-4; D is ambiguous. The germline CDR1 and CDR2 sequences are KGHSH and LQKENI. Between the trimmed V and J ends, which lost 2 bases and 8 bases, there was a span of 9 bases. CDR3 length: 13 amino acids. The CDR3 bases are TGTGCCAGCTCACCAGCCGCAGGCGAAAAACTGTTTTTT. Protein: CASSPAAGEKLFF. The entire variable domain, with the rest obtained from reference TRBV18 and TRBJ1-4, is as follows: NAGVMQNPRHLVRRRGQEARLRCSPMKGHSHVYWYRQLPEEGLKFMVYLQKENIIDESGMPKERFSAEFPKEGPSILRIQQVVRGDSAAYFCASSPAAGEKLFFGSGTQLSVL.

The chain recombines TRBV6-4 with TRBJ2-1; D is perhaps TRBD1 (6 bases). V lost 5 bases and J 6 bases, leaving 11 bases between the germline ends. The CDR3 sequence is 13 residues long. CDR1 and CDR2 from the germline V gene are MRHNA and SNTAGT. Here the CDR3 DNA reads TGTGCCAGCAGTTATCAGGGGAGCAATGAGCAGTTCTTC. It specifies CASSYQGSNEQFF.

The chain joins TRBV5-1 to TRBJ2-7; D might be TRBD1 (5 bases). V shed 3 bases and J shed 5 bases, with 18 bases lying between them. Germline assignment: CDR1 SGHRS and CDR2 YFSETQ. The CDR3 extends over 15 amino acids. CDR3 protein: CASSWGLTAKNEQYF. The CDR3 coding sequence is TGCGCCAGCAGCTGGGGCCTGACAGCCAAGAACGAGCAGTACTTC.

The chain combines TRBV9 with TRBJ2-3; no firm D call. CDR3 size: 14 residues. Germline V gives CDR1 SGDLS, CDR2 YYNGEE. Trimming took 0 bases from V and 3 from J, leaving 8 bases between them. CDR3 nucleotide sequence: TGTGCCAGCAGCGTAGAGAGGAAGACAGATACGCAGTATTTT. Translation: CASSVERKTDTQYF. Together with reference TRBV9 and TRBJ2-3, the CDR3 gives the full variable domain: DSGVTQTPKHLITATGQRVTLRCSPRSGDLSVYWYQQSLDQGLQFLIQYYNGEERAKGNILERFSAQQFPDLHSELNLSSLELGDSALYFCASSVERKTDTQYFGPGTRLTVL.

The rearrangement joins TRBV30 to TRBJ1-5; tentatively, D is TRBD1 (5 bases). The CDR3 sequence is 14 residues long. V was trimmed by 0 bases and J by 1 base, leaving 7 bases between them. Looked up from germline, CDR1 is GTSNPN and CDR2 is SVGIG (reference sequence). In nucleotides, the CDR3 is TGTGCCTGGAGTGTGGGGGGGAGCAATCAGCCCCAGCATTTT. This encodes CAWSVGGSNQPQHF.

This clone is a singleton in its sample. The rearrangement links TRBV21-1 to TRBJ2-7; TRBD2 was called by the table and not checked on the DNA. TRBV21-1 is tagged as a pseudogene. This CDR3 contains 15 residues. The chain's CDR3 is CASSKSLRGIYEQYF. CDR3 bases: TGTGCCAGCAGCAAATCGTTACGAGGGATCTACGAGCAGTACTTC.

This chain connects TRBV18 to TRBJ1-2; D possibly corresponds to TRBD1 (6 bases). Germline V gene data show CDR1 as KGHSH and CDR2 as LQKENI. This CDR3 spans 15 amino acids. The V and J ends lost 2 bases and 0 bases respectively, with 10 bases between them. CDR3 DNA sequence: TGTGCCAGCTCACCAGGGACACAGCCTAACTATGGCTACACCTTC. It encodes CASSPGTQPNYGYTF.

This clone was seen only once. The rearrangement uses TRBV5-4 and TRBJ1-1; 7 bases align to TRBD1. The junction had 6 bases not matched to a gene; V was cut back by 4 bases and J by 3 bases. CDR1 is SGHNT and CDR2 is YYREEE in the germline V gene (reference sequence). The CDR3 covers 14 residues. CDR3 DNA sequence: TGTGCCAGCAGCGTAACAGGGGCTTACACTGAAGCTTTCTTT. Translating it yields CASSVTGAYTEAFF.

The chain carries TRBV27 and TRBJ2-1, with 9 bases matching TRBD2. J gave up 3 bases and V 0 bases, and 9 bases lay outside the gene matches. CDR1 is MNHEY and CDR2 is SMNVEV in the germline V gene (reference sequence). This CDR3 comprises 18 residues. This CDR3 reads CASSLSPLSGGRYNEQFF. The CDR3 DNA is TGTGCCAGCAGTTTATCGCCCCTTAGCGGGGGCCGCTACAATGAGCAGTTCTTC.

The J gene is TRBJ2-7, the V gene TRBV6-5; D gene unclear. CDR1 and CDR2 (germline): MNHEY, SVGAGI. The CDR3 contains 14 residues. The V end was cut by 7 bases, the J end by 0 bases, with 13 bases between. CDR3 coding DNA: TGTGCCAGCACCCGAGATGCGAGCTCCTACGAGCAGTACTTC. Its protein product is CASTRDASSYEQYF.

This sequence joins TRBV11-2 and TRBJ2-2; 10 bases line up with TRBD1. The germline V gene encodes CDR1 SGHAT and CDR2 FQNNGV. V lost 4 bases, J lost 4 bases, and 9 bases stayed unmatched. The CDR3 totals 17 residues. As DNA, the CDR3 is TGTGCCAGCAGCTCTGGTGGTGACAGGGGGCGCACCGGGGAGCTGTTTTTT. This sequence encodes CASSSGGDRGRTGELFF. Variable domain in full (rest from reference TRBV11-2 and TRBJ2-2): EAGVAQSPRYKIIEKRQSVAFWCNPISGHATLYWYQQILGQGPKLLIQFQNNGVVDDSQLPKDRFSAERLKGVDSTLKIQPAKLEDSAVYLCASSSGGDRGRTGELFFGEGSRLTVL.

The J gene is TRBJ2-6, the V gene TRBV7-3, with 9 bases matching TRBD1. Germline CDR1 and CDR2: SGHTA and FQGTGA. The CDR3 totals 21 residues. V shed 3 bases, J shed 1 base, and the junction held 16 bases outside the gene matches. The CDR3 DNA reads TGTGCCAGCAGCTTTGGGGGTCAAACCGGGACAGGGAGTTCTGGGGCCAACGTCCTGACTTTC. Residues: CASSFGGQTGTGSSGANVLTF.